The TCR beta chain under discussion was sequenced for a study of response to subunit inactivated influenza vaccine. Study outcomes and limitations: Authors proposed each seasonal influenza vaccination draws in few new T cells.

Notes on this clonotype: The antigen is undetermined.

TCRdb processed the RT-PCR reads anew with MiXCR; each CDR3 protein has one entry. Seen here are 500,000 to 600,000 distinct CDR3 sequences, approximately 7.1% observed once, and the top ten hold approximately 12%. The origin of this receptor is a man aged 45-69 years who received an inactivated influenza vaccine. The sequenced sample was PBMCs from blood, obtained roughly 24 months after vaccination.

CDR3 sequence reads: CASSFRVGHYEQYF. The CDR3 DNA follows: TGTGCCAGCAGTTTTCGGGTAGGACACTACGAGCAGTACTTC. V usage is TRBV27 and J usage is TRBJ2-7, with D perhaps TRBD1 (5 bases). Deletions cut 3 bases from V and 3 bases from J, with 12 bases between. CDR3 length: 14 amino acids. Looked up from germline, CDR1 is MNHEY and CDR2 is SMNVEV (reference sequence).